A single sample gave rise to the 18 T cell receptor beta chains below, sequenced in a study of shared clonotypes between healthy human individuals. Clones were sequenced by immunoSEQ multiplex PCR, and TCRdb holds only the in-frame ones, with some missing. The data hold about 980,000 clones, with approximately 76% observed a single time. The sample taken for sequencing was memory CD4+ T cells sorted from blood. Subset in this sample: CD45RA-negative fraction. The receptor source for this set is a young man in good health.

The CDR3 loop reads CASSSRGGLNTGELFF. The DNA for the CDR3 is TGTGCCAGCAGCTCCCGGGGGGGCTTGAACACCGGGGAGCTGTTTTTT. The V and J genes are TRBV7-8 and TRBJ2-2, with TRBD2 matching over 8 bases. Germline loops: CDR1 SGHVS, CDR2 FQNEAQ. Trimming took 4 bases from V and 1 from J; bases not matched to a gene: 5. The CDR3 covers 16 residues.

The rearrangement joins TRBV19 to TRBJ2-3; D remains ambiguous. The germline gives CDR1 LNHDA, CDR2 SQIVND (reference sequence). V gave up 4 bases and J gave up 2 bases, with 7 bases separating them. This CDR3 region has 13 residues. The CDR3, as DNA: TGTGCCAGTAGTACCGGTGCCACAGATACGCAGTATTTT. Amino acids: CASSTGATDTQYF. Based on the CDR3 plus reference TRBV19 and TRBJ2-3, the full variable domain is DGGITQSPKYLFRKEGQNVTLSCEQNLNHDAMYWYRQDPGQGLRLIYYSQIVNDFQKGDIAEGYSVSREKKESFPLTVTSAQKNPTAFYLCASSTGATDTQYFGPGTRLTVL.

The V and J genes are TRBV4-3 and TRBJ2-5; 11 bases fit TRBD2. Germline values: CDR1 LGHNA, CDR2 YSLEER. This CDR3 contains 18 residues. With V trimmed by 4 bases and J by 5 bases, 15 bases remained unmatched. Written as DNA, the CDR3 is TGCGCCAGCAGCCCCGCTGTCCTTACTAGCGGGAGCGCCGAGACCCAGTACTTC. It encodes CASSPAVLTSGSAETQYF.

The chain combines TRBV6-5 with TRBJ1-3; the match to TRBD1 covers 7 bases. This CDR3 spans 16 amino acids. Germline V gene lookup returns CDR1 MNHEY and CDR2 SVGAGI. V lost 2 bases to trimming and J lost 0 bases; unmatched junction nucleotides: 4. The chain's CDR3 is CASSYTGTVSGNTIYF. The CDR3 DNA follows: TGTGCCAGCAGTTACACGGGGACAGTCTCTGGAAACACCATATATTTT.

Details on this clone: The same CDR3 also results from other DNA sequences found in this sample. The chain carries TRBV18 and TRBJ1-2; 8 nucleotides line up with TRBD1. This CDR3 has 14 amino acids. In germline, CDR1 is KGHSH, CDR2 LQKENI. V dropped 3 bases and J dropped 2; count of bases not matched to a gene: 2. This chain's CDR3 is CASSPGQGNYGYTF. CDR3 nucleotide sequence: TGTGCCAGCTCACCCGGACAGGGAAACTATGGCTACACCTTC.

The chain recombines TRBV5-8 with TRBJ2-7; D remains unclear. V lost 1 base to trimming and J lost 13 bases, with 9 bases between them. The CDR3 totals 10 residues. Germline-derived CDR1 and CDR2 are SGHTS and YDEGEE. The CDR3 sequence is CASSLIVSYF. DNA of the CDR3: TGTGCCAGCAGCTTGATTGTGAGTTACTTC.

This clone was found a few times. The genes are TRBV5-8 and TRBJ1-1; the D is unclear. The CDR3 consists of 11 residues. The germline V and J ends were trimmed by 2 bases and 4 bases, with 3 bases remaining between them. Looked up from germline, CDR1 is SGHTS and CDR2 is YDEGEE. CDR3 protein: CASSLATEAFF. CDR3 nucleotide sequence: TGTGCCAGCAGCTTAGCCACTGAAGCTTTCTTT.

This chain links TRBV25-1 with TRBJ2-1; D gene unclear. The V end was cut by 3 bases, the J end by 0 bases, with 9 bases between. Looked up from germline, CDR1 is MGHDK and CDR2 is SYGVNS. CDR3 length: 15 residues. The DNA for the CDR3 is TGTGCCAGCAGTGATGAGTTTAGCTCCTACAATGAGCAGTTCTTC. Residues: CASSDEFSSYNEQFF.

V usage is TRBV7-6 and J usage is TRBJ1-4, with 7 bases matching TRBD1. Germline CDR1 is SGHVS and CDR2 is FNYEAQ. This CDR3 spans 15 amino acids. The junction had 9 bases not matched to a gene; V was cut back by 3 bases and J by 8 bases. CDR3 coding DNA: TGTGCCAGCAGCTTCATGACAGGGAAAGGGGAAAAACTGTTTTTT. This gives the protein CASSFMTGKGEKLFF. Together with reference TRBV7-6 and TRBJ1-4, the CDR3 gives the full variable domain: GAGVSQSPRYKVTKRGQDVALRCDPISGHVSLYWYRQALGQGPEFLTYFNYEAQQDKSGLPNDRFSAERPEGSISTLTIQRTEQRDSAMYRCASSFMTGKGEKLFFGSGTQLSVL.

There are a few counts of this clone. The rearrangement joins TRBV4-2 to TRBJ1-1; perhaps TRBD1 as D (5 bases). V lost 2 bases and J 4 bases, leaving 14 bases between the germline ends. Germline V gene data show CDR1 as LGHNA and CDR2 as YNFKEQ. This CDR3 has 15 residues. The CDR3 loop is CASSQPSGGSTEAFF. For the CDR3, the DNA is TGTGCCAGCAGCCAACCCTCTGGGGGATCCACTGAAGCTTTCTTT.

The chain couples TRBV5-1 to TRBJ2-3, with D unclear. Between the trimmed V and J ends, which lost 4 bases and 2 bases, there was a span of 11 bases. CDR1 is SGHRS, CDR2 YFSETQ, per germline. The CDR3 totals 14 residues. The CDR3 nucleotides are TGCGCCAGCAGCGTTGGAGCGAACACAGATACGCAGTATTTT. Its protein product is CASSVGANTDTQYF.

This chain connects TRBV7-2 to TRBJ2-3; D gene unclear. In germline, CDR1 is SGHTA, CDR2 FQGNSA. V lost 2 bases and J 6 bases, leaving 6 bases between the germline ends. The CDR3 has 12 residues. CDR3 DNA: TGTGCCAGCAGCTTACTCGGCGATACGCAGTATTTT. Protein: CASSLLGDTQYF.

The chain links TRBV19 to TRBJ2-7, with TRBD1 identical over 7 bases. Germline V gives CDR1 LNHDA, CDR2 SQIVND (reference sequence). The CDR3 contains 13 residues. The V and J ends lost 4 bases and 3 bases, in that order; junction bases with no gene match: 3. The CDR3 bases are TGTGCCAGTAGTAGAGGGACAGACTACGAGCAGTACTTC. This codes for CASSRGTDYEQYF.

The CDR3: CASSIGASGSGEQYF. The CDR3 bases are TGTGCCAGTAGTATAGGGGCTAGCGGGAGCGGCGAGCAGTACTTC. The genes are TRBV19 and TRBJ2-7, with 10 bases fitting TRBD2. V lost 1 base and J lost 6; bases outside the gene matches: 6. The germline gives CDR1 LNHDA, CDR2 SQIVND (reference sequence). CDR3 length: 15 residues.

This clone was found once. The chain is built from TRBV6-5 and TRBJ1-6; D is unresolved. V was pared by 4 bases and J by 4 bases, with 2 bases between. From germline, CDR1 is MNHEY and CDR2 SVGAGI. The CDR3 is 12 residues long. The CDR3 loop reads CASSSYNSPLHF. In DNA, the CDR3 is TGTGCCAGCAGTTCTTATAATTCACCCCTCCACTTT.

The chain employs TRBV9 and TRBJ2-2; D remains ambiguous. V dropped 6 bases and J dropped 2 bases, with 11 bases sitting between them. The CDR3 is 14 amino acids. Germline V lookup: CDR1 SGDLS, CDR2 YYNGEE. Here the CDR3 DNA reads TGTGCCAGCATGGCCGGGCATAACACCGGGGAGCTGTTTTTT. This codes for CASMAGHNTGELFF.

This clone was counted a single time. V and J are TRBV5-4 and TRBJ1-1; maybe TRBD1 (6 bases). This CDR3 region has 15 residues. Trimming pared 0 bases from V and 0 bases from J, leaving 9 bases between. Germline loops: CDR1 SGHNT, CDR2 YYREEE (reference sequence). The CDR3 region has the DNA TGTGCCAGCAGCTTGGGGGGGGCCCTGAACACTGAAGCTTTCTTT. Residues: CASSLGGALNTEAFF.

Only a few counts were recorded for this clone. J is TRBJ1-1 and V is TRBV30; TRBD1 aligns across 9 bases. The germline CDR1 and CDR2 sequences are GTSNPN and SVGIG (reference sequence). The V and J ends lost 5 bases and 10 bases, in that order; junction bases with no gene match: 17. The CDR3 extends over 15 amino acids. DNA of the CDR3: TGTGCCTGGGGCCGGGGGACAGGGACAAAAGGTGTAGCTTTCTTT. The encoded protein is CAWGRGTGTKGVAFF.